This T cell receptor beta chain was captured in a study of OX40 agonist ivuxolimab in advanced cancers. Profiled with immunoSEQ multiplex PCR; TCRdb holds only in-frame clones, not every one. Of tens of thousands of clones listed, approximately 80% are singletons. This sequence was found in an adult with an advanced solid tumor such as melanoma, head and neck, liver or kidney cancer. Sequencing was performed on CD4+ or CD8+ T cells sorted from blood, taken in a trial of the OX40 agonist ivuxolimab.

The CDR3 spells CASSLLTDNSPLHF. CDR3 nucleotides: TGCGCCAGCAGCTTGTTGACAGATAATTCACCCCTCCACTTT. The V gene is TRBV5-1, the J gene TRBJ1-6, with TRBD1 as a possible D gene (5 bases). Germline CDR1 is SGHRS and CDR2 is YFSETQ. V lost 1 base and J lost 5, with 7 bases in between. This CDR3 spans 14 amino acids.